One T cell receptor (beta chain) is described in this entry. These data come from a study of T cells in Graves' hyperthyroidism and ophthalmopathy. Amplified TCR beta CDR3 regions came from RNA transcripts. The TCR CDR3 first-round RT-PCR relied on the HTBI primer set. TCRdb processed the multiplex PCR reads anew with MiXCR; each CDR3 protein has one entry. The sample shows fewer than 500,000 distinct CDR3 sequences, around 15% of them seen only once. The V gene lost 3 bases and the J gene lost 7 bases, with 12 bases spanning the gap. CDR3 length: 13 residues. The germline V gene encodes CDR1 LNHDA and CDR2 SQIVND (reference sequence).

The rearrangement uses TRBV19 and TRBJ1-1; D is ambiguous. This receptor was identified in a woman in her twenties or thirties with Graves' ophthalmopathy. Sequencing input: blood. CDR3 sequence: CASSIRPGSEAFF. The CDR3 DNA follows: TGTGCCAGTAGTATCCGGCCGGGTAGTGAAGCTTTCTTT. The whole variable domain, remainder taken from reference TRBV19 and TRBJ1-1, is DGGITQSPKYLFRKEGQNVTLSCEQNLNHDAMYWYRQDPGQGLRLIYYSQIVNDFQKGDIAEGYSVSREKKESFPLTVTSAQKNPTAFYLCASSIRPGSEAFFGQGTRLTVV.